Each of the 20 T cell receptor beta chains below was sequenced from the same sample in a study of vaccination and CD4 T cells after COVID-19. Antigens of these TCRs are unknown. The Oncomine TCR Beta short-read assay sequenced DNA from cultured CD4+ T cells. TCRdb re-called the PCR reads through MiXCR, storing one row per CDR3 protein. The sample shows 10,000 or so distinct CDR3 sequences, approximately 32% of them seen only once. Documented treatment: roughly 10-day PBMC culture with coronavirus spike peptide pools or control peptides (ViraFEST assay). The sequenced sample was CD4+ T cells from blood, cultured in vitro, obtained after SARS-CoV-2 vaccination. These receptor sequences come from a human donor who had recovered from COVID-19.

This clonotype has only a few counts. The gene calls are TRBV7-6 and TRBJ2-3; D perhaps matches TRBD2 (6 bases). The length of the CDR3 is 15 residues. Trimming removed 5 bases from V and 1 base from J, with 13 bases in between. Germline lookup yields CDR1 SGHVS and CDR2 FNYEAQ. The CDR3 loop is CASSPSGRGTDTQYF. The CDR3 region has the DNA TGTGCCAGCAGCCCCAGCGGGCGCGGCACAGATACGCAGTATTTT.

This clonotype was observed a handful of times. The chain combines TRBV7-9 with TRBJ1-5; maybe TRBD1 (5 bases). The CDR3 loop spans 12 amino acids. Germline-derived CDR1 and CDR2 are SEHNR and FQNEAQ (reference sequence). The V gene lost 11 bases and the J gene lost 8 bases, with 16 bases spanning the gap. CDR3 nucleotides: TGTGCCGCCGGCAGGGATGGAGAGCCCCAGCATTTT. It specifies CAAGRDGEPQHF.

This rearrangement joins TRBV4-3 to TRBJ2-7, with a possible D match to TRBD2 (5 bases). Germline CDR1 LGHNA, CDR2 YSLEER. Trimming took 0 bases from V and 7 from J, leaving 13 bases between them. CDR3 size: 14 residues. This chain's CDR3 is CASSQDFGVGEQYF. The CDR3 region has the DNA TGCGCCAGCAGCCAAGATTTCGGGGTTGGGGAGCAGTACTTC.

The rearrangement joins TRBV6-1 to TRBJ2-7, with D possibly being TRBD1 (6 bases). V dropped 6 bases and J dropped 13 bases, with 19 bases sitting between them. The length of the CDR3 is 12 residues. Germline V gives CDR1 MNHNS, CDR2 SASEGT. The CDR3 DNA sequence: TGTGCCAGCAGCACCGTCAGGGGCCGTCTCTACTTC. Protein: CASSTVRGRLYF.

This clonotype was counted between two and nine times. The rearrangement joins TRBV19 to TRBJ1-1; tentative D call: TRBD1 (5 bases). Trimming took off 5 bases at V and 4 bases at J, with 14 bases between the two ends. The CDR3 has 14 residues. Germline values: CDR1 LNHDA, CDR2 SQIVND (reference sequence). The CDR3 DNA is TGTGCCAGTAGTCCTCAGGTTAGGGGCACTGAAGCTTTCTTT. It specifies CASSPQVRGTEAFF.

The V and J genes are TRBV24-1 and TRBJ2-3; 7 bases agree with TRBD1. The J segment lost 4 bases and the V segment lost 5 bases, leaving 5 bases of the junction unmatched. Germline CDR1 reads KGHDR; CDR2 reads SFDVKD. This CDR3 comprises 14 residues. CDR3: CATSGRGQPDTQYF. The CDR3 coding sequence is TGTGCCACCAGTGGACGGGGACAGCCAGATACGCAGTATTTT.

CDR3 coding DNA: TGCAGTGCTAGAGACCCGAGGGCCAGGGGGGACTATGGCTACACCTTC. Protein: CSARDPRARGDYGYTF. The V and J genes are TRBV20-1 and TRBJ1-2; 7 bases match TRBD1. This CDR3 region has 16 residues. After removal of 0 bases from V and 3 bases from J, the junction contained 10 bases not matched to a gene. CDR1 DFQATT and CDR2 SNEGSKA come from the germline V gene (reference sequence).

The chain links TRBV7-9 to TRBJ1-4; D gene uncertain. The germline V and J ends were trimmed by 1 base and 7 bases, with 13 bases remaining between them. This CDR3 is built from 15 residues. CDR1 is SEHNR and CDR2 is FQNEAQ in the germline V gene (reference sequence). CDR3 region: CASSLGWANGEKLFF. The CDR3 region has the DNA TGTGCCAGCAGCTTAGGTTGGGCCAATGGTGAAAAACTGTTTTTT.

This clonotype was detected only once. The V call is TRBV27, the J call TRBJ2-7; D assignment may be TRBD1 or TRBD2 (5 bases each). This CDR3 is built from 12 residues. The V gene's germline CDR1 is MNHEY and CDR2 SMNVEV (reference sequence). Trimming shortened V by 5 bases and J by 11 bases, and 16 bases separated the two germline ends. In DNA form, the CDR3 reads TGTGCCAGCAGTCCGGGACGGAGAGTGGAGTACTTC. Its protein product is CASSPGRRVEYF.

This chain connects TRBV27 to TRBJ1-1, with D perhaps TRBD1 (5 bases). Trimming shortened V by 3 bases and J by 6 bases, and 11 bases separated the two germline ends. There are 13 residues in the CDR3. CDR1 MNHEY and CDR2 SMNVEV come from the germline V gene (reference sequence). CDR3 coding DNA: TGTGCCAGCAGTTTCCCCGGGGACGCTGAAGCTTTCTTT. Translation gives CASSFPGDAEAFF.

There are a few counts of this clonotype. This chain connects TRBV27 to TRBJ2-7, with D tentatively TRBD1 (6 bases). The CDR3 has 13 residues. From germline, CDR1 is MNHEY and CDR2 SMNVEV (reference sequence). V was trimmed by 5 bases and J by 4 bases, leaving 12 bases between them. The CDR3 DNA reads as TGTGCCAGCAGTCGCACAACAGGGTACGAGCAGTACTTC. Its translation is CASSRTTGYEQYF.

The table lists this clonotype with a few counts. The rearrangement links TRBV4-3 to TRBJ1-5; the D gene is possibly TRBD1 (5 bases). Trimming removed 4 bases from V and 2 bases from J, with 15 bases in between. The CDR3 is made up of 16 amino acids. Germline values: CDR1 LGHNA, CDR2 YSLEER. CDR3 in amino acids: CASSPYPGGGNQPQHF. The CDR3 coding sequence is TGCGCCAGCAGCCCCTATCCGGGGGGAGGCAATCAGCCCCAGCATTTT.

CDR3 coding DNA: TGCAGTGCCCCACCCTTTAGCGGGAGGGCGGACGAGCAGTACTTC. This codes for CSAPPFSGRADEQYF. The rearrangement uses TRBV20-1 and TRBJ2-7; 11 positions match TRBD2. The trim removed 6 bases at V and 5 bases at J, leaving 12 bases unmatched. This CDR3 has 15 residues. Germline V gene lookup returns CDR1 DFQATT and CDR2 SNEGSKA (reference sequence).

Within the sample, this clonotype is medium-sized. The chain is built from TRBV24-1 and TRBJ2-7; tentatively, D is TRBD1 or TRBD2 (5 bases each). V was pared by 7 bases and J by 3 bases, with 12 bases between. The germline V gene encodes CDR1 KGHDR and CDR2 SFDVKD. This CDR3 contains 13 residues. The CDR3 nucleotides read TGTGCCACCAGATGGGACGGAATCTACGAGCAGTACTTC. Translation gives CATRWDGIYEQYF.

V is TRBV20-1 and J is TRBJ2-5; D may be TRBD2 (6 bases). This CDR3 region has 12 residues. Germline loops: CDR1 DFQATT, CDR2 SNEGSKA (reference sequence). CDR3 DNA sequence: TGCAGCCAAAGGGGAGGAGGGGAGACCCAGTACTTC. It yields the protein CSQRGGGETQYF.

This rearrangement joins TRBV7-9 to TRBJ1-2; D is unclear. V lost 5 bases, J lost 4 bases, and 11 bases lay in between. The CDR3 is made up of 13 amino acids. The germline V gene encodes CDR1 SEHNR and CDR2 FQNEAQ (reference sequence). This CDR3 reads CASSPAAPYGYTF. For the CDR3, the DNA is TGTGCCAGCAGCCCAGCGGCCCCCTATGGCTACACCTTC. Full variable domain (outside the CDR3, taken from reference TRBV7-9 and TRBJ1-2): DTGVSQNPRHKITKRGQNVTFRCDPISEHNRLYWYRQTLGQGPEFLTYFQNEAQLEKSRLLSDRFSAERPKGSFSTLEIQRTEQGDSAMYLCASSPAAPYGYTFGSGTRLTVV.

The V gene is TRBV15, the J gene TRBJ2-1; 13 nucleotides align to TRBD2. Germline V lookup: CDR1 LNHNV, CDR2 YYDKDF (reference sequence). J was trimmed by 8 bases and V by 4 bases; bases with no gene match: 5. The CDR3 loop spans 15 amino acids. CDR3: CATSIRTSGSHEQFF. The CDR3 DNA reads TGTGCCACCAGCATTAGGACTAGCGGGAGCCATGAGCAGTTCTTC.

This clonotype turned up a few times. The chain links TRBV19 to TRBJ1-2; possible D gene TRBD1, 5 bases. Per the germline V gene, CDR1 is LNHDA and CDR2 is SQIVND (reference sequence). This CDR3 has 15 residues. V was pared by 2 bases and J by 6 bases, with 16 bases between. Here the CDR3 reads CASSILGGEWHGYTF. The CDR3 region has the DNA TGTGCCAGTAGTATATTAGGAGGGGAATGGCATGGCTACACCTTC.

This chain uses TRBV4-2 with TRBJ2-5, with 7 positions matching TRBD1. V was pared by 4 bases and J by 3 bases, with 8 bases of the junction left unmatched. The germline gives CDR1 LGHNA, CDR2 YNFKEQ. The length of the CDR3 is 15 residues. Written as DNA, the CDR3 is TGTGCCAGCAGCCGCCCGGGACAGCTTAAAGAGACCCAGTACTTC. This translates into CASSRPGQLKETQYF.

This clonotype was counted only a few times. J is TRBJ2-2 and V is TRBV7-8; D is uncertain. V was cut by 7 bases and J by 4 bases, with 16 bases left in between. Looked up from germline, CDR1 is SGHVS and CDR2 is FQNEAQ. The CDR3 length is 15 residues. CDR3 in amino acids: CASTLSFRSTGELFF. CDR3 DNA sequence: TGTGCCAGCACCCTCAGTTTCCGGAGCACCGGGGAGCTGTTTTTT.